The 5 T cell receptor beta chains listed next were all sequenced from one sample in a study of T-cell memory formation after mild COVID-19. TCRdb independently ran MiXCR on the 5' RACE reads; one entry per CDR3 protein. The table includes about 410,000 distinct CDR3 sequences, 23% detected once. The specimen was PBMCs or a T cell subset sorted from them (not recorded which). The receptor set was obtained from an adult woman who had mild COVID-19 (a few samples of this study predate the infection). Cell type and time point are not known.

The rearrangement joins TRBV9 to TRBJ2-5; D unclear. With 2 bases removed from V and 4 bases from J, the gap between germline ends came to 9 bases. CDR3 length: 13 residues. The germline V gene has CDR1 SGDLS and CDR2 YYNGEE. Here the CDR3 reads CASSVFTGETQYF. For the CDR3, the DNA is TGTGCCAGCAGCGTCTTCACTGGAGAGACCCAGTACTTC. Together with reference TRBV9 and TRBJ2-5, the CDR3 gives the full variable domain: DSGVTQTPKHLITATGQRVTLRCSPRSGDLSVYWYQQSLDQGLQFLIQYYNGEERAKGNILERFSAQQFPDLHSELNLSSLELGDSALYFCASSVFTGETQYFGPGTRLLVL.

This chain uses TRBV11-2 with TRBJ2-5; D possibly corresponds to TRBD2 (7 bases). Germline V gene data show CDR1 as SGHAT and CDR2 as FQNNGV. V lost 5 bases and J 4 bases, leaving 11 bases between the germline ends. The CDR3 covers 13 residues. CDR3 bases: TGTGCCAGCAGCCGGCGGGGGCTAGAGACCCAGTACTTC. It is translated as CASSRRGLETQYF.

A few counts support this clonotype. The chain has TRBV5-1 and TRBJ1-1; the D gene is possibly TRBD1 (5 bases). V was trimmed by 0 bases and J by 4 bases, leaving 10 bases between them. The germline V gene has CDR1 SGHRS and CDR2 YFSETQ. The CDR3 runs 14 residues. The CDR3 bases are TGCGCCAGCAGCTTGGATGAGGGGCGCACTGAAGCTTTCTTT. Translating it yields CASSLDEGRTEAFF.

The rearrangement uses TRBV9 and TRBJ2-7; 8 bases line up with TRBD2. With 4 bases clipped from V and 5 bases from J, the junction kept 5 bases outside the gene matches. The CDR3 is 13 residues long. Germline V gene data show CDR1 as SGDLS and CDR2 as YYNGEE. The DNA for the CDR3 is TGTGCCAGCAGCCCGGGGGGGCGGAACGAGCAGTACTTC. The encoded protein is CASSPGGRNEQYF.

The chain is built from TRBV11-3 and TRBJ1-1; 7 bases are shared with TRBD1. V gave up 5 bases and J gave up 4 bases; unmatched junction bases: 10. The CDR3 runs 15 residues. Germline V gene data show CDR1 as SGHNT and CDR2 as YENEEA. The CDR3 nucleotides read TGTGCCAGCAGCACAACAGGGGTTCGAATCACTGAAGCTTTCTTT. This gives the protein CASSTTGVRITEAFF.